Listed here are 8 T cell receptor beta chains from one sample, sequenced in a study of siplizumab effects on memory and regulatory T cells. Here immunoSEQ multiplex PCR was the method, and the copy in TCRdb shows in-frame clones only, minus some. The sample has over 85,000 clones, around 97% seen once. The material sequenced was naive CD4+ T cells sorted from blood. These receptors all come from a human donor in good health.

This clone was seen a single time. The chain links TRBV9 to TRBJ2-2; 8 nucleotides match TRBD2. Looked up from germline, CDR1 is SGDLS and CDR2 is YYNGEE. The CDR3 is made up of 16 amino acids. V was pared by 4 bases and J by 2 bases, with 7 bases of the junction left unmatched. Written as DNA, the CDR3 is TGTGCCAGCAGCATTATGACTAGCGACAACACCGGGGAGCTGTTTTTT. Its translation: CASSIMTSDNTGELFF.

This clone occurred once. DNA for the CDR3: TGTGCCAGTAGTATGACACCAGAAAAACTGTTTTTT. Protein product: CASSMTPEKLFF. The gene calls are TRBV19 and TRBJ1-4; D gene uncertain. V gave up 3 bases and J gave up 8 bases, with 7 bases separating them. From germline, CDR1 is LNHDA and CDR2 SQIVND (reference sequence). There are 12 residues in the CDR3.

The chain links TRBV6-1 to TRBJ2-3, with D possibly being TRBD1 (6 bases). The CDR3 is 14 residues long. V was clipped by 10 bases and J by 2 bases, with 16 bases between them. Germline V gene data show CDR1 as MNHNS and CDR2 as SASEGT. CDR3 sequence reads: CATTLGGFTDTQYF. CDR3 in DNA: TGTGCCACAACTCTAGGGGGATTCACAGATACGCAGTATTTT.

The chain has TRBV7-9 and TRBJ2-7; D is unclear. V was trimmed by 8 bases and J by 6 bases, leaving 14 bases between them. The germline V gene has CDR1 SEHNR and CDR2 FQNEAQ (reference sequence). The CDR3 has 12 amino acids. Written as DNA, the CDR3 is TGTGCCAGCGTCCCCTCTAATGGCGAGCAGTACTTC. Its translation: CASVPSNGEQYF. The full variable domain, completed using reference TRBV7-9 and TRBJ2-7, is DTGVSQNPRHKITKRGQNVTFRCDPISEHNRLYWYRQTLGQGPEFLTYFQNEAQLEKSRLLSDRFSAERPKGSFSTLEIQRTEQGDSAMYLCASVPSNGEQYFGPGTRLTVT.

As concerns this clone: The same CDR3 arises from other DNA sequences in this sample as well. The chain couples TRBV27 to TRBJ1-5, with TRBD1 identical over 7 bases. Losses at the gene ends were 6 bases for V and 4 bases for J; bases not matched to a gene: 3. CDR1 MNHEY and CDR2 SMNVEV come from the germline V gene (reference sequence). This CDR3 spans 13 amino acids. The CDR3 region has the DNA TGTGCCAGCAGCTCAGGGGGAAATCAGCCCCAGCATTTT. Its protein product is CASSSGGNQPQHF.

The chain links TRBV9 to TRBJ1-3; D is unresolved. Trimming stripped 7 bases from V and 0 bases from J, with 11 bases between. This CDR3 spans 14 amino acids. Germline CDR1 is SGDLS and CDR2 is YYNGEE. CDR3 in amino acids: CASRGVGSGNTIYF. The CDR3 DNA is TGTGCCAGCCGCGGGGTAGGCTCTGGAAACACCATATATTTT.

This sequence joins TRBV7-9 and TRBJ1-1, with 8 bases lining up with TRBD1. This CDR3 contains 15 residues. From germline, CDR1 is SEHNR and CDR2 FQNEAQ (reference sequence). V dropped 6 bases and J dropped 5; count of bases not matched to a gene: 11. CDR3: CASSSTPGGDTEAFF. The DNA of the CDR3 is TGTGCCAGCAGTTCAACCCCAGGGGGCGATACTGAAGCTTTCTTT.

The chain combines TRBV5-4 with TRBJ2-7; tentative D call: TRBD2 (7 bases). The CDR3 extends over 15 amino acids. CDR1 and CDR2 from the germline V gene are SGHNT and YYREEE (reference sequence). Trimming took 0 bases from V and 5 from J, leaving 15 bases between them. The CDR3 region is CASSLVGGGANEQYF. The CDR3 DNA follows: TGTGCCAGCAGCTTGGTTGGTGGGGGGGCGAACGAGCAGTACTTC. Supplemented by reference TRBV5-4 and TRBJ2-7, the full variable domain reads ETGVTQSPTHLIKTRGQQVTLRCSSQSGHNTVSWYQQALGQGPQFIFQYYREEENGRGNFPPRFSGLQFPNYSSELNVNALELDDSALYLCASSLVGGGANEQYFGPGTRLTVT.